The clone carrying this T cell receptor beta chain was seen ten or more times. Its antigen remains unidentified. TCRdb called the 5' RACE reads again in MiXCR, with one record for every CDR3 protein. The sample has fewer than 350,000 distinct CDR3 sequences; roughly 8.2% are singletons. Trimming shortened V by 4 bases and J by 0 bases, and 11 bases separated the two germline ends. This CDR3 has 15 amino acids. Germline CDR1 is SGHRS and CDR2 is YFSETQ. These data are taken from a study of T-cell memory formation after mild COVID-19. Study-level points and caveats: The study found balanced CD4/CD8 in clones contracting day 15 to 85 and a CD4+ lean in later expanders. Some SARS-CoV-2-responding clones were already detected in memory before infection.

V gene TRBV5-1 combines with J gene TRBJ2-4; either TRBD1 or TRBD2 may fit D (5 bases each). Sequenced: PBMCs or a T cell subset sorted from them (not recorded which). The source is a man aged 18 to 30 who had mild COVID-19 (a few samples of this study predate the infection). Cell type and time point are not known. This CDR3 reads CASSDPGLAKNIQYF. CDR3 bases: TGCGCCAGCAGCGACCCGGGGCTAGCCAAAAACATTCAGTACTTC.